Sequencing of this T cell receptor beta chain was carried out in a study of T cells in Graves' hyperthyroidism and ophthalmopathy. Findings and limits, study-wide: Most expanded thyroid clonotypes above 0.001 also appeared in blood. Patients with ophthalmopathy were separated from those with stable hyperthyroidism by a 13 V-J model. It was a median around seven months before onset that the model predicted ophthalmopathy.

A note on this clonotype: The antigen remains unidentified.

Amplification of TCR beta CDR3 regions was performed using RNA transcripts as template. Using the HTBI primer set, a first-round RT-PCR was run on the TCR CDR3. Via MiXCR, TCRdb re-called the multiplex PCR reads, giving one row per CDR3 protein. Here the sample spans about 500,000 distinct CDR3 sequences, approximately 48% being singletons. This CDR3 region has 13 residues. V trimming: 1 base; J trimming: 9 bases; junction bases outside the gene matches: 4. CDR1 and CDR2 (germline): SNHLY, FYNNEI. The V call is TRBV2, the J call TRBJ2-3, with 7 bases lining up with TRBD2. The sequence was obtained from an adult woman with Graves' disease, either hyperthyroidism or ophthalmopathy (not recorded which). The sequenced sample was peripheral blood or thyroid tissue (not recorded which). CDR3 residues: CASSEGRAGTQYF. The CDR3 DNA reads TGTGCCAGCAGTGAAGGGAGAGCGGGAACGCAGTATTTT.